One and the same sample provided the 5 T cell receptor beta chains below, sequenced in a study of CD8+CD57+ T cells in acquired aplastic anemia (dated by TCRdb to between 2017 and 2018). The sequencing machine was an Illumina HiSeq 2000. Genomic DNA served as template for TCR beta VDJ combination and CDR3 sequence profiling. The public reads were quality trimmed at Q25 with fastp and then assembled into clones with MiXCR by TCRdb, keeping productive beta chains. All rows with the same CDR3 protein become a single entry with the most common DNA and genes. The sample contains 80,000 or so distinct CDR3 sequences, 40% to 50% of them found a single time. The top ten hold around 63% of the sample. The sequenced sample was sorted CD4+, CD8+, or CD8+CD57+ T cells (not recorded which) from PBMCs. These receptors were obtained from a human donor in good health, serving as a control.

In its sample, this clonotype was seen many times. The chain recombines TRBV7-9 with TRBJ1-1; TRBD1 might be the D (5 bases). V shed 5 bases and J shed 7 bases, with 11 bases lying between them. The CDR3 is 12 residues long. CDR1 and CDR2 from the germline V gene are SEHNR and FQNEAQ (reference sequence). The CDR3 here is CASSHATDEAFF. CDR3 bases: TGTGCCAGCAGCCATGCGACAGATGAAGCTTTCTTT.

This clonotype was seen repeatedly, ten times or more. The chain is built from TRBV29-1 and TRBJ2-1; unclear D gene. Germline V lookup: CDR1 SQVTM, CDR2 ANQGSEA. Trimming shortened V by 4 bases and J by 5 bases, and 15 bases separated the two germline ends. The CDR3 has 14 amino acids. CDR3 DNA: TGCAGCGTTGTGTCACTGAGTTTTGACAATGAGCAGTTCTTC. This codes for CSVVSLSFDNEQFF.

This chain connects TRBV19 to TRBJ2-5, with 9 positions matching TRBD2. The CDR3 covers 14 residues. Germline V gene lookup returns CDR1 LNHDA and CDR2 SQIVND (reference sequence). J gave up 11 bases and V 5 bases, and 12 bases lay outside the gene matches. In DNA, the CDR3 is TGTGCCAGTAGTCCCGGCCTAGCGGGGATGTTTCAGTACTTC. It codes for CASSPGLAGMFQYF.

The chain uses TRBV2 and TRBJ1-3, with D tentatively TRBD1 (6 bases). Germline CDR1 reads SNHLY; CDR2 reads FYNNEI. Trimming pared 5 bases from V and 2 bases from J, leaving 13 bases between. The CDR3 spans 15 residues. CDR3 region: CASSPQGFTGNTIYF. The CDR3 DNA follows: TGTGCCAGCAGTCCCCAGGGGTTCACTGGAAACACCATATATTTT. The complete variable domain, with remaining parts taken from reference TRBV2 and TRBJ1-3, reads EPEVTQTPSHQVTQMGQEVILRCVPISNHLYFYWYRQILGQKVEFLVSFYNNEISEKSEIFDDQFSVERPDGSNFTLKIRSTKLEDSAMYFCASSPQGFTGNTIYFGEGSWLTVV.

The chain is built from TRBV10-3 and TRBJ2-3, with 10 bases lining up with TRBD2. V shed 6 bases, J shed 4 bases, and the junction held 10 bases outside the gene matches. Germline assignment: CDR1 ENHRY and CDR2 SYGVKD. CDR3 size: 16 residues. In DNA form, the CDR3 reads TGTGCCATCAGAGGGGCCTTAGCGGGGGGACCAGATACGCAGTATTTT. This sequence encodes CAIRGALAGGPDTQYF.